One and the same sample provided the 2 T cell receptor beta chains below, sequenced in a study of blood T cell repertoires in COVID-19. The assay was immunoSEQ multiplex PCR, and TCRdb's table has in-frame clones only and misses some. The data hold over 300,000 clones, with roughly 90% observed a single time. Input material: peripheral blood. These TCRs come from a young man with active or convalescent COVID-19.

The gene calls are TRBV28 and TRBJ2-1, with TRBD2 matching 10 bases. This CDR3 has 13 residues. Per the germline V gene, CDR1 is MDHEN and CDR2 is SYDVKM. V shed 6 bases and J 10 bases; nucleotides not matched to a gene: 6. The chain's CDR3 is CASRSGGAWEQFF. The DNA for the CDR3 is TGTGCCAGCAGGAGCGGGGGGGCTTGGGAGCAGTTCTTC.

This clone showed up just once. This rearrangement joins TRBV19 to TRBJ2-7, with a tentative D call TRBD2 (5 bases). Trimming took 8 bases from V and 5 from J, leaving 16 bases between them. Germline V gives CDR1 LNHDA, CDR2 SQIVND (reference sequence). This CDR3 has 13 amino acids. For the CDR3, the DNA is TGTGCCAGTGGTGAGGGAGAGGTCAACGAGCAGTACTTC. Its protein product is CASGEGEVNEQYF.